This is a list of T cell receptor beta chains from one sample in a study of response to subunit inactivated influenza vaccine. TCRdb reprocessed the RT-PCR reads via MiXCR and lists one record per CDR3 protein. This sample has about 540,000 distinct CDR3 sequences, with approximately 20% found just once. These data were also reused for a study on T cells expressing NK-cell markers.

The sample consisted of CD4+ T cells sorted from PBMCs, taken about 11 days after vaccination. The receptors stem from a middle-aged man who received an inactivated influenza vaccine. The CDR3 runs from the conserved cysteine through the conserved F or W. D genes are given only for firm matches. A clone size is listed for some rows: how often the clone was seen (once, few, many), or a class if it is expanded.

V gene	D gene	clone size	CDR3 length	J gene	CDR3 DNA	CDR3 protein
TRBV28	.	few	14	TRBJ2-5	TGTGCCAGCAGTCAACAGGATTTCCAAGAGACCCAGTACTTC	CASSQQDFQETQYF
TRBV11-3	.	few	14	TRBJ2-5	TGTGCCAGCAGCTTAGGTTCAACAGGGGAGACCCAGTACTTC	CASSLGSTGETQYF
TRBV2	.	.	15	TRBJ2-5	TGTGCCAGCAGTGAAGCGTCTACTAACCAAGAGACCCAGTACTTC	CASSEASTNQETQYF
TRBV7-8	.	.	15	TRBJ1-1	TGTGCCAGCAGCTTAGGTCGGGGGAGAGGGACTGAAGCTTTCTTT	CASSLGRGRGTEAFF
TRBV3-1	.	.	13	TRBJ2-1	TGTGCCAGCAGCCAAGATCACAACAATGAGCAGTTCTTC	CASSQDHNNEQFF
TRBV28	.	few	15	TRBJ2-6	TGTGCCAGCAGTCCCCCCGGGATATCGGCCAACGTCCTGACTTTC	CASSPPGISANVLTF
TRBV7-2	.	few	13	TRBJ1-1	TGTGCCAGCAGCTTAGGGACTGAATTTGAAGCTTTCTTT	CASSLGTEFEAFF
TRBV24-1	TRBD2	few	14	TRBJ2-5	TGTGCCACCAGTGATAGACTAGCGGAGGAGACCCAGTACTTC	CATSDRLAEETQYF
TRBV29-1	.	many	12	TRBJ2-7	TGCAGCGTTTTAGGGAGTGACTACGAGCAGTACTTC	CSVLGSDYEQYF
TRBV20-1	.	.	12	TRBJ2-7	TGCAGTGCTAGGGACCATACCTACGAGCAGTACTTC	CSARDHTYEQYF
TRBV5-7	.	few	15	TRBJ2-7	TGTGCCAGCAGCTCCCGGGTTATGGCCTCCGGCGAGCAGTACTTC	CASSSRVMASGEQYF
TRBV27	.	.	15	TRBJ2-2	TGTGCCAGCAAATTTTCAGGGAGGCTCGGCGGGGAGCTGTTTTTT	CASKFSGRLGGELFF
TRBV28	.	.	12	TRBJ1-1	TGTGCCACTGGACAGCTGGGCCGTGAAGCTTTCTTT	CATGQLGREAFF
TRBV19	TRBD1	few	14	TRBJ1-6	TGTGCCAGTAGTATGAAGACAGGGGGTTCACCCCTCCACTTT	CASSMKTGGSPLHF
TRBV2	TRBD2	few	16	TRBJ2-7	TGTGCCAGCAACTTCTTTAGCGGGAGGAGCTCCTACGAGCAGTACTTC	CASNFFSGRSSYEQYF
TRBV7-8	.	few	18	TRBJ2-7	TGTGCCAGCAGCTTAGTTTCTGGCAGGGGTCCTACAACCTACGAGCAGTACTTC	CASSLVSGRGPTTYEQYF
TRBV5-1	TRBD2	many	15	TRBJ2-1	TGCGCCAGCAGCTACCCGGGGGGAAACTACAATGAGCAGTTCTTC	CASSYPGGNYNEQFF
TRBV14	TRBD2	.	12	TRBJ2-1	TGTGCCAGCAGGTCCGCGCGGGGGTCCCCGTTCTTC	CASRSARGSPFF
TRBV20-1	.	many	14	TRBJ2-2	TGCAGTGCCGGAATAGACATATACACCGGGGAGCTGTTTTTT	CSAGIDIYTGELFF
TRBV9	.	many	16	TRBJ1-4	TGTGCCAGCAGCGTAAGCACGGGGGCTACTAATGAAAAACTGTTTTTT	CASSVSTGATNEKLFF
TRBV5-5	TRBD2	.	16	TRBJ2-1	TGTGCCAGCAGCTTGTTTAGCGGGGGGGCCCCTGATGAGCAGTTCTTC	CASSLFSGGAPDEQFF
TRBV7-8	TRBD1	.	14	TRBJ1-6	TGTGCCAGCAGCTTAGACAGGGGGCATTCACCCCTCCACTTT	CASSLDRGHSPLHF
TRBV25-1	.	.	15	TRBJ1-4	TGTGCCAGCAGTCAACGACAAGCAACTAATGAAAAACTGTTTTTT	CASSQRQATNEKLFF
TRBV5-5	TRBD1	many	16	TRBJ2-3	TGTGCCAGCAGCACCGGGACAGCTGGGGTCACAGATACGCAGTATTTT	CASSTGTAGVTDTQYF
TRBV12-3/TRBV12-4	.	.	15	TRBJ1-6	TGTGCCACCAAGGCGGGGGGGTCCTATAATTCACCCCTCCACTTT	CATKAGGSYNSPLHF
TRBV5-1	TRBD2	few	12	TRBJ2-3	TGCGCCAGCAGCACTAGCGGAGATACGCAGTATTTT	CASSTSGDTQYF
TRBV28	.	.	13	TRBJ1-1	TGTGCCTCAAAGGGCCCCATGAACACTGAAGCTTTCTTT	CASKGPMNTEAFF
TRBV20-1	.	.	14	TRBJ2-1	TGCAGTGCTGTTGCCTCGAGCTCCTACAATGAGCAGTTCTTC	CSAVASSSYNEQFF
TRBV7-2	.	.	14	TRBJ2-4	TGTGCCAGCAGCTTCGGATCTAGAGGAAACATTCAGTACTTC	CASSFGSRGNIQYF
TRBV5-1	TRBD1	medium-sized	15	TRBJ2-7	TGCGCCAGCAGCTACGGACAGGGGTCCTCCTACGAGCAGTACTTC	CASSYGQGSSYEQYF
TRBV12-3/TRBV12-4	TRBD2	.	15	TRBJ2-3	TGTGCCTGCAGTCGAGGACTAGCGGGCACAGATACGCAGTATTTT	CACSRGLAGTDTQYF
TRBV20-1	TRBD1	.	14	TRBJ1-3	TGCAGTGCTAGGGGACAGGGGGACGGAAACACCATATATTTT	CSARGQGDGNTIYF
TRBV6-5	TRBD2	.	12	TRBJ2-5	TGTGCCACCTTAGCGGGGGGAGAGACCCAGTACTTC	CATLAGGETQYF
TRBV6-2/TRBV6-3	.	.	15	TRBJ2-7	TGTGCCAGCAATCCCCGACAGGCGCCCTCCTACGAGCAGTACTTC	CASNPRQAPSYEQYF
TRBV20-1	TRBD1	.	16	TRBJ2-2	TGCAGTGCTAGGCTCCCCGACAGGGTCGGGGTCGGGGAGCTGTTTTTT	CSARLPDRVGVGELFF
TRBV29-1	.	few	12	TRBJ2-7	TGCAGCGTACTCAGGGATACTTACGAGCAGTACTTC	CSVLRDTYEQYF
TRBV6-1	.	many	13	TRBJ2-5	TGTGCCAGCAGACCAGGGATTCAAGAGACCCAGTACTTC	CASRPGIQETQYF
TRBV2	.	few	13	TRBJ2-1	TGTGCCAGCAGTGAAGGGGGTACCTGGGAGCAGTTCTTC	CASSEGGTWEQFF
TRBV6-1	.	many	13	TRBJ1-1	TGTGCCAGCAGTGAAGTCGGGGGAACTGAAGCTTTCTTT	CASSEVGGTEAFF
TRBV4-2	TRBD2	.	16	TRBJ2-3	TGTGCCAGCAGCCGACTGGATAGCGGGGTAGGAGATACGCAGTATTTT	CASSRLDSGVGDTQYF
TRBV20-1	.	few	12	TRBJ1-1	TGCAGTGCGCCCATTTTGAACACTGAAGCTTTCTTT	CSAPILNTEAFF
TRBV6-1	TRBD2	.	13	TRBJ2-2	TGTGCCAGCAGACTTATAGCGGGGTGGGAGCTGTTTTTT	CASRLIAGWELFF